This T cell receptor beta chain is from a study of identical twins. Regarding the study as a whole: With abundant cord blood beta clonotypes, insertions were fewer; memory repertoires showed no such pattern.

A remark on this clonotype: The antigen is not known.

TCRdb redid the calling of the 5' RACE reads with MiXCR, one entry per CDR3 protein. Of a few hundred thousand distinct CDR3 sequences in the sample, roughly 9% were seen once. The TCR originated in a woman aged 50 to 60 in good health. Sequenced: naive T cells sorted from blood.

CDR3 nucleotide sequence: TGTGCCACCAGTGAGGGGGGACGGAACACCGGGGAGCTGTTTTTT. It encodes CATSEGGRNTGELFF. This rearrangement joins TRBV24-1 to TRBJ2-2, with a possible D match to TRBD2 (6 bases). Germline-derived CDR1 and CDR2 are KGHDR and SFDVKD. Trimming took off 4 bases at V and 1 base at J, with 9 bases between the two ends. The length of the CDR3 is 15 residues.